The rows below give T cell receptor beta chains drawn from one sample of a study of blood T cell repertoires in COVID-19. The table came from immunoSEQ multiplex PCR; TCRdb's copy has only in-frame clones and leaves some out. The repertoire holds 45,000 to 70,000 clones, around 84% seen once, with roughly 13% in the top ten. Material for sequencing was peripheral blood. These receptors came from a woman aged 80 or over with acute or convalescent COVID-19. Both conserved end residues are part of each CDR3. A D gene is named only where the DNA matches it firmly. The size of a clone is reported for some rows only, either as once, few or many, or as a class for expanded clones.

size: .; D: TRBD1; V: TRBV6-5; J: TRBJ2-2; CDR3: CASSPGQGTGELFF; DNA: TGTGCCAGCAGTCCGGGACAGGGAACCGGGGAGCTGTTTTTT
size: .; D: TRBD2; V: TRBV5-1; J: TRBJ2-1; CDR3: CASSPGLAEDNEQFF; DNA: TGCGCCAGCAGCCCAGGACTAGCGGAAGACAATGAGCAGTTCTTC
size: .; D: TRBD2; V: TRBV2; J: TRBJ2-5; CDR3: CASKVMTSGGLGETQYF; DNA: TGTGCCAGCAAGGTGATGACTAGCGGGGGGCTTGGAGAGACCCAGTACTTC
size: .; D: .; V: TRBV29-1; J: TRBJ2-5; CDR3: CSVGHRRQETQYF; DNA: TGCAGCGTGGGACACAGGAGGCAAGAGACCCAGTACTTC
size: .; D: TRBD2; V: TRBV3-1/TRBV3-2; J: TRBJ2-1; CDR3: CASSQLRGESEQFF; DNA: TGTGCCAGCAGCCAACTGCGGGGGGAGAGTGAGCAGTTCTTC
size: .; D: TRBD1; V: TRBV2; J: TRBJ2-5; CDR3: CASSLQGAKETQYF; DNA: TGTGCCAGCAGCCTTCAGGGGGCCAAGGAGACCCAGTACTTC
size: .; D: .; V: TRBV6-1; J: TRBJ1-3; CDR3: CASSEVAGGGNTIYF; DNA: TGTGCCAGCAGTGAAGTCGCGGGCGGGGGAAACACCATATATTTT
size: .; D: .; V: TRBV9; J: TRBJ2-1; CDR3: CASSTTMEVNEQFF; DNA: TGTGCCAGCAGCACCACAATGGAGGTCAATGAGCAGTTCTTC
size: .; D: .; V: TRBV10-3; J: TRBJ2-6; CDR3: CAISPREGSSGANVLTF; DNA: TGTGCCATCAGCCCCAGGGAAGGTAGCTCTGGGGCCAACGTCCTGACTTTC
size: .; D: TRBD2; V: TRBV2; J: TRBJ2-3; CDR3: CASSEPTSGGADTQYF; DNA: TGTGCCAGCAGTGAGCCGACTAGCGGGGGCGCAGATACGCAGTATTTT
size: .; D: TRBD1; V: TRBV3-1/TRBV3-2; J: TRBJ1-2; CDR3: CASSQAGTGGVGYGYTF; DNA: TGTGCCAGCAGCCAAGCCGGGACAGGGGGCGTCGGATATGGCTACACCTTC
size: .; D: .; V: TRBV2; J: TRBJ2-3; CDR3: CASSEALATDTQYF; DNA: TGTGCCAGCAGTGAAGCCCTAGCGACAGATACGCAGTATTTT
size: .; D: .; V: TRBV27; J: TRBJ1-3; CDR3: CASSLSYSGNTIYF; DNA: TGTGCCAGCAGTCTGAGTTACTCTGGAAACACCATATATTTT
size: .; D: TRBD2; V: TRBV6-5; J: TRBJ2-7; CDR3: CASSHRTSGAYEQYF; DNA: TGTGCCAGCAGTCATCGGACTAGCGGGGCGTATGAGCAGTACTTC
size: .; D: TRBD1; V: TRBV3-1/TRBV3-2; J: TRBJ2-5; CDR3: CASSQVTGGAGQTQYF; DNA: TGTGCCAGCAGCCAAGTCACAGGGGGCGCCGGGCAGACCCAGTACTTC
size: .; D: TRBD2; V: TRBV29-1; J: TRBJ2-7; CDR3: CSVSGTSGGAFYEQYF; DNA: TGCAGCGTCTCCGGGACTAGCGGGGGGGCGTTCTACGAGCAGTACTTC
size: many; D: .; V: TRBV10-3; J: TRBJ2-2; CDR3: CAISDQAYGDTGELFF; DNA: TGTGCCATCAGTGACCAAGCCTACGGGGACACCGGGGAGCTGTTTTTT
size: .; D: TRBD1; V: TRBV19; J: TRBJ2-3; CDR3: CASSIGRTGGWSTDTQYF; DNA: TGTGCCAGTAGTATAGGTCGGACAGGGGGCTGGAGCACAGATACGCAGTATTTT
size: .; D: TRBD1; V: TRBV29-1; J: TRBJ1-5; CDR3: CSVLGGKEGNQPQHF; DNA: TGCAGCGTTCTAGGGGGCAAGGAAGGGAATCAGCCCCAGCATTTT
size: .; D: TRBD2; V: TRBV5-1; J: TRBJ2-2; CDR3: CASSLGGTSTTNTGELFF; DNA: TGCGCCAGCAGCTTGGGTGGGACTAGCACTACGAACACCGGGGAGCTGTTTTTT
size: .; D: .; V: TRBV27; J: TRBJ2-3; CDR3: CASSSRTDTQYF; DNA: TGTGCCAGCAGTTCTCGGACAGATACGCAGTATTTT
size: .; D: .; V: TRBV7-9; J: TRBJ2-1; CDR3: CASSLVASVRRGHEQFF; DNA: TGTGCCAGCAGCTTAGTGGCTAGCGTCCGTAGGGGGCATGAGCAGTTCTTC
size: .; D: TRBD1; V: TRBV19; J: TRBJ2-7; CDR3: CASSRTGAGYEQYF; DNA: TGTGCCAGTAGTAGGACAGGGGCGGGATACGAGCAGTACTTC
size: .; D: .; V: TRBV12-3/TRBV12-4; J: TRBJ1-2; CDR3: CASSPSGTFGYTF; DNA: TGTGCCAGCAGCCCTTCCGGGACTTTTGGCTACACCTTC
size: .; D: .; V: TRBV6-1; J: TRBJ1-5; CDR3: CASSDPVEGGDQPQHF; DNA: TGTGCCAGCAGTGACCCCGTAGAGGGGGGGGATCAGCCCCAGCATTTT
size: once; D: TRBD2; V: TRBV3-1/TRBV3-2; J: TRBJ2-5; CDR3: CASSPTGSGEETQYF; DNA: TGTGCCAGCAGCCCTACTGGTAGCGGGGAAGAGACCCAGTACTTC
size: .; D: TRBD1; V: TRBV3-1/TRBV3-2; J: TRBJ1-1; CDR3: CASSQPPGQGFTEAFF; DNA: TGTGCCAGCAGCCAACCTCCGGGACAGGGGTTCACTGAAGCTTTCTTT
size: .; D: .; V: TRBV10-2; J: TRBJ2-7; CDR3: CASREQDSGSYEQYF; DNA: TGCGCCAGCAGGGAACAGGATTCCGGCTCCTACGAGCAGTACTTC
size: .; D: .; V: TRBV5-1; J: TRBJ1-4; CDR3: CASSFGPLGGYGEKLFF; DNA: TGCGCCAGCAGCTTTGGGCCCCTGGGGGGTTACGGTGAAAAACTGTTTTTT
size: .; D: .; V: TRBV5-1; J: TRBJ1-4; CDR3: CASSLTGTTTNEKLFF; DNA: TGCGCCAGCAGCCTGACCGGGACTACAACTAATGAAAAACTGTTTTTT
size: once; D: .; V: TRBV3-1/TRBV3-2; J: TRBJ1-6; CDR3: CASSWNRDSPLHF; DNA: TGTGCCAGCAGCTGGAACAGGGATTCACCCCTCCACTTT
size: once; D: .; V: TRBV7-2; J: TRBJ1-5; CDR3: CASSPGGPNNQPQHF; DNA: TGTGCCAGCAGCCCGGGGGGTCCGAACAATCAGCCCCAGCATTTT
size: .; D: TRBD1; V: TRBV5-8; J: TRBJ2-2; CDR3: CASSSGTASSGELFF; DNA: TGTGCCAGCAGCTCCGGGACAGCATCATCCGGGGAGCTGTTTTTT
size: .; D: .; V: TRBV12-5; J: TRBJ1-3; CDR3: CASSHWSSGNTIYF; DNA: TGTGCTAGTTCTCACTGGAGCTCTGGAAACACCATATATTTT
size: .; D: .; V: TRBV5-5; J: TRBJ1-6; CDR3: CASSLAFRSPPLHF; DNA: TGTGCCAGCAGCTTGGCGTTCCGTAGTCCACCCCTCCACTTT
size: .; D: .; V: TRBV6-5; J: TRBJ2-2; CDR3: CASSYPAGELFF; DNA: TGTGCCAGCAGTTACCCGGCCGGGGAGCTGTTTTTT
size: .; D: .; V: TRBV5-1; J: TRBJ2-7; CDR3: CASSSQPGVGEIYEQYF; DNA: TGCGCCAGCAGCTCTCAGCCGGGGGTAGGAGAAATATACGAGCAGTACTTC
size: .; D: TRBD2; V: TRBV4-1; J: TRBJ2-1; CDR3: CASSHPGGAEWNEQFF; DNA: TGCGCCAGCAGCCATCCCGGGGGGGCCGAATGGAATGAGCAGTTCTTC
size: .; D: .; V: TRBV30; J: TRBJ2-5; CDR3: CAWSGRSRETQYF; DNA: TGTGCCTGGAGTGGGAGGAGCCGCGAGACCCAGTACTTC
size: .; D: .; V: TRBV18; J: TRBJ1-3; CDR3: CASSPLAQVGSGNTIYF; DNA: TGTGCCAGCTCACCACTCGCGCAGGTCGGCTCTGGAAACACCATATATTTT
size: .; D: .; V: TRBV24-1; J: TRBJ2-1; CDR3: CATSDSTIHNEQFF; DNA: TGTGCCACCAGTGATAGTACAATCCACAATGAGCAGTTCTTC
size: .; D: .; V: TRBV11-2; J: TRBJ1-2; CDR3: CASSLTHGSAGVYGYTF; DNA: TGTGCCAGCAGCTTAACCCATGGCTCGGCGGGTGTCTATGGCTACACCTTC
size: .; D: TRBD2; V: TRBV4-1; J: TRBJ2-5; CDR3: CASSQAQAGGGETQYF; DNA: TGCGCCAGCAGCCAAGCCCAAGCGGGGGGTGGGGAGACCCAGTACTTC
size: .; D: .; V: TRBV5-8; J: TRBJ1-5; CDR3: CASSLGQRSNQPQHF; DNA: TGTGCCAGCAGCTTGGGACAGAGGAGCAATCAGCCCCAGCATTTT
size: .; D: TRBD1; V: TRBV2; J: TRBJ1-5; CDR3: CASRGQGAAYQPQHF; DNA: TGTGCCAGCAGGGGACAGGGGGCCGCGTATCAGCCCCAGCATTTT
size: .; D: TRBD2; V: TRBV11-2; J: TRBJ2-1; CDR3: CASSLAGGVDEQFF; DNA: TGTGCCAGCAGCTTAGCCGGGGGGGTAGATGAGCAGTTCTTC
size: .; D: .; V: TRBV10-3; J: TRBJ1-1; CDR3: CAISESPGWRATEAFF; DNA: TGTGCCATCAGTGAGTCTCCAGGGTGGAGGGCCACTGAAGCTTTCTTT
size: .; D: .; V: TRBV7-9; J: TRBJ1-4; CDR3: CASSLASPGNGDF; DNA: TGTGCCAGCAGCTTAGCGTCTCCCGGGAATGGCGACTTT
size: .; D: .; V: TRBV11-2; J: TRBJ2-7; CDR3: CASSLERSVNEQYF; DNA: TGTGCCAGCAGCTTAGAACGGTCGGTAAACGAGCAGTACTTC
size: .; D: .; V: TRBV5-6; J: TRBJ2-2; CDR3: CASSLERGANTGELFF; DNA: TGTGCCAGCAGCTTGGAACGGGGGGCTAACACCGGGGAGCTGTTTTTT